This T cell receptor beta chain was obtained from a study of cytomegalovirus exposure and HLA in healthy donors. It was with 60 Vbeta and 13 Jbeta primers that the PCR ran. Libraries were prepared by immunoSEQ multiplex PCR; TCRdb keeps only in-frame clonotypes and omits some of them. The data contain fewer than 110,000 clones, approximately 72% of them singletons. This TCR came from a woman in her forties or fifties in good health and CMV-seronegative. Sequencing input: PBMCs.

Here the CDR3 reads CASMGPLAGVSNEQFF. The CDR3 nucleotides are TGTGCCAGCATGGGACCACTAGCGGGAGTATCCAATGAGCAGTTCTTC. The chain carries TRBV25-1 and TRBJ2-1; 11 bases are a match to TRBD2. The V and J ends lost 7 bases and 6 bases, in that order; junction bases with no gene match: 11. Germline lookup yields CDR1 MGHDK and CDR2 SYGVNS. The CDR3 covers 16 residues.